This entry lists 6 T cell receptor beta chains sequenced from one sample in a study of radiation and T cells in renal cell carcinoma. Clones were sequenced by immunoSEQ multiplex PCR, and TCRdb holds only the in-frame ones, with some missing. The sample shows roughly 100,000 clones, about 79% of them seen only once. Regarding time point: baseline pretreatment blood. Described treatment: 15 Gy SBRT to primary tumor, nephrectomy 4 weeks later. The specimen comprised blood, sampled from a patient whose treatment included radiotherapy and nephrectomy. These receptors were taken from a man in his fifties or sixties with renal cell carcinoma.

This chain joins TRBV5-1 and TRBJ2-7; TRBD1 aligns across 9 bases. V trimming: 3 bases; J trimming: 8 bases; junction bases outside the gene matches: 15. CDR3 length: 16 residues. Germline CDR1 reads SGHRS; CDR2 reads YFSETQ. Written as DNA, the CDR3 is TGCGCCAGCAGCTGGGATCCGGGACAGGGCCTTACGAAGCAGTACTTC. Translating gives CASSWDPGQGLTKQYF.

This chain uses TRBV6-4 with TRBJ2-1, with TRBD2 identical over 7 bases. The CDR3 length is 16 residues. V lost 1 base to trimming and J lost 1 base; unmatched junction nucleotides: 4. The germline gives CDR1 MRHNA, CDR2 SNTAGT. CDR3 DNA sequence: TGTGCCAGCAGTGACTATGGCGGGAGATCCTACAATGAGCAGTTCTTC. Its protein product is CASSDYGGRSYNEQFF.

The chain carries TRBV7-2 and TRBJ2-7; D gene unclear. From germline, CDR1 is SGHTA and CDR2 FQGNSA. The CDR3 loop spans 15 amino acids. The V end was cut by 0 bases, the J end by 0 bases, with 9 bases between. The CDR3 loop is CASSLAGSHSYEQYF. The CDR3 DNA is TGTGCCAGCAGCTTAGCGGGGTCTCACTCCTACGAGCAGTACTTC.

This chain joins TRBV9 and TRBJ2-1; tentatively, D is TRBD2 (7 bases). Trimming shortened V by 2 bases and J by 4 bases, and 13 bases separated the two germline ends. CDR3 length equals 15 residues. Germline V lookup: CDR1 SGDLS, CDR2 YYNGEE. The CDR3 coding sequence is TGTGCCAGCAGCGTCCGGCGGGGGCCTTACAATGAGCAGTTCTTC. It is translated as CASSVRRGPYNEQFF.

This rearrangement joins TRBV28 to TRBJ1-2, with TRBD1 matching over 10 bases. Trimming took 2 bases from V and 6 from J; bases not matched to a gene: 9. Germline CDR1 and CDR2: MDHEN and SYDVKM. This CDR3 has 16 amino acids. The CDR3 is CASSLTQPGQGNGYTF. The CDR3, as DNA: TGTGCCAGCAGTTTAACCCAGCCGGGACAGGGGAATGGCTACACCTTC.

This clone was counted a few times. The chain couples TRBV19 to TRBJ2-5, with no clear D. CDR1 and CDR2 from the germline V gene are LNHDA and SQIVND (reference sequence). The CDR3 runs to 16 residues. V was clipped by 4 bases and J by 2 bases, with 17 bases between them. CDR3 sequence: CASSSRHLGSQETQYF. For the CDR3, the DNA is TGTGCCAGTAGTAGCCGTCATTTGGGGTCTCAAGAGACCCAGTACTTC.